This T cell receptor (beta chain) was captured in a study of response to subunit inactivated influenza vaccine. As to this clonotype: Its specificity is unknown.

Study outcomes and limitations: T cells newly recruited by each seasonal influenza vaccination are few, the authors suggested.

Using its own MiXCR run on the RT-PCR reads, TCRdb lists one record per CDR3 protein. The sample includes 650,000 to 800,000 distinct CDR3 sequences, around 13% of them seen just once. CDR1 LGHDT and CDR2 YNNKEL come from the germline V gene (reference sequence). This CDR3 is 11 amino acids long. With 4 bases removed from V and 10 bases from J, the gap between germline ends came to 9 bases. This chain joins TRBV3-1 and TRBJ2-3; D unresolved. The TCR was taken from a man in his fifties or sixties who received an inactivated influenza vaccine. This sample comprised PBMCs from blood, obtained less than 15 days before vaccination. This CDR3 is CASSRNAAQYF. CDR3 nucleotides: TGTGCCAGCAGCCGGAATGCGGCGCAGTATTTT.